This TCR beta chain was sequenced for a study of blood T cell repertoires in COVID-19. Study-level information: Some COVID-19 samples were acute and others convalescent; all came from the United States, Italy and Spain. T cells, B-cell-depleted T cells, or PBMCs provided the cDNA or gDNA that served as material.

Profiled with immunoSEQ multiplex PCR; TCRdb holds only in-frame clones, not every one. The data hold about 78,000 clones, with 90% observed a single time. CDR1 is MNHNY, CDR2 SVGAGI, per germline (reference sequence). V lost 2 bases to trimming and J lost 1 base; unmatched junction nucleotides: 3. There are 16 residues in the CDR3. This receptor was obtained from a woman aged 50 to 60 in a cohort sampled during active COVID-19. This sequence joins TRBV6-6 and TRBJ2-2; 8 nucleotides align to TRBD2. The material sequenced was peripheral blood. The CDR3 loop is CASSYGLAENTGELFF. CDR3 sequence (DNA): TGTGCCAGCAGTTACGGACTAGCAGAGAACACCGGGGAGCTGTTTTTT.